Shown below are 24 T cell receptor beta chains from a single sample sequenced in a study of memory CD4+ T cells and cytomegalovirus serostatus. Data came from immunoSEQ multiplex PCR; TCRdb stores just in-frame clones and leaves some out. The table has 40,000 to 45,000 clones, 70% to 80% seen once. Single viable CD3+CD4+CD8-CD45RO+ cells were sorted as the memory CD4+ T cells. Sample: memory CD4+ T cells from blood. The receptors originated from an adult in good health and CMV-seronegative.

V gene TRBV7-9 combines with J gene TRBJ1-2, with D maybe TRBD1 (6 bases). Trimming took off 4 bases at V and 4 bases at J, with 19 bases between the two ends. Germline lookup yields CDR1 SEHNR and CDR2 FQNEAQ (reference sequence). The CDR3 has 16 residues. The CDR3 protein is CASSSGRGGRSYGYTF. CDR3 DNA: TGTGCCAGCAGCTCTGGACGCGGGGGCAGGAGCTATGGCTACACCTTC.

V is TRBV4-1 and J is TRBJ2-1; a weak D match, TRBD2 (5 bases). Deletions cut 0 bases from V and 10 bases from J, with 7 bases between. Germline V gene lookup returns CDR1 MGHRA and CDR2 YSYEKL. This CDR3 is built from 12 residues. CDR3 sequence (DNA): TGCGCCAGCAGCCAAGATCAGCGGGAGCAGTTCTTC. Its protein is CASSQDQREQFF.

The chain couples TRBV6-5 to TRBJ2-7, with 7 bases that match TRBD1. J was trimmed by 2 bases and V by 6 bases; bases with no gene match: 7. The CDR3 covers 14 residues. Germline assignment: CDR1 MNHEY and CDR2 SVGAGI. The CDR3 reads CASSQITGAYEQYF. The CDR3, as DNA: TGTGCCAGCAGCCAGATTACAGGGGCCTACGAGCAGTACTTC.

This clone was seen a single time. The chain recombines TRBV18 with TRBJ2-2; D is ambiguous. The CDR3 is 12 residues long. Per the germline V gene, CDR1 is KGHSH and CDR2 is LQKENI. V lost 2 bases, J lost 5 bases, and 3 bases lay in between. The CDR3 spells CASSPITGELFF. The DNA for the CDR3 is TGTGCCAGCTCACCAATTACCGGGGAGCTGTTTTTT.

This clone turned up a few times. CDR3 amino acids: CASSKVSRQGFKPQHF. The CDR3 bases are TGTGCCAGCAGCAAAGTGTCCCGGCAGGGGTTTAAGCCCCAGCATTTT. The chain joins TRBV21-1 to TRBJ1-5; the table calls TRBD1, which could not be checked here. TRBV21-1 is an annotated pseudogene. The CDR3 runs 16 residues.

About this clone itself: The junction does not match germline at one end; this may be a read error. The J gene is TRBJ2-1, the V gene TRBV6-5; D not resolved. Germline CDR1 and CDR2: MNHEY and SVGAGI. The CDR3 sequence is 12 residues long. CDR3 DNA sequence: TGTGCCAGCGGTTATTTCGACAATGAGCAGTTCTTC. It yields the protein CASGYFDNEQFF.

The V call is TRBV15, the J call TRBJ2-5, with 7 bases matching TRBD1. Losses at the gene ends were 0 bases for V and 1 base for J; bases not matched to a gene: 2. The CDR3 consists of 15 residues. Germline assignment: CDR1 LNHNV and CDR2 YYDKDF (reference sequence). The CDR3 nucleotides are TGTGCCACCAGCAGAGATCGACAGGGCCAAGAGACCCAGTACTTC. Its protein product is CATSRDRQGQETQYF.

This clone is categorized as medium-sized (0.01 to 0.1%). This chain connects TRBV29-1 to TRBJ1-1; TRBD1 matches 7 bases. Unmatched junction bases numbered 3, after V lost 5 bases and J lost 0 bases. This CDR3 has 13 residues. Germline V CDR1 and CDR2: SQVTM, ANQGSEA. The CDR3 sequence: CSVQGGMNTEAFF. CDR3 sequence (DNA): TGCAGCGTTCAAGGGGGCATGAACACTGAAGCTTTCTTT.

This clone was seen a handful of times. The chain has TRBV2 and TRBJ1-1; D possibly corresponds to TRBD1 (5 bases). CDR3 length: 12 amino acids. V lost 4 bases and J lost 5, with 8 bases in between. Germline CDR1 is SNHLY and CDR2 is FYNNEI. CDR3 protein: CASSAGLTEAFF. The CDR3 bases are TGTGCCAGCAGTGCAGGGTTAACTGAAGCTTTCTTT.

The V gene is TRBV7-9, the J gene TRBJ2-2; no firm D call. The germline V gene has CDR1 SEHNR and CDR2 FQNEAQ (reference sequence). Between the trimmed V and J ends, which lost 4 bases and 4 bases, there was a span of 10 bases. CDR3 length: 14 amino acids. The CDR3 sequence is CASSSYLFTGELFF. The CDR3 nucleotides are TGTGCCAGCAGCTCCTATCTTTTCACCGGGGAGCTGTTTTTT. The full variable domain, with the rest looked up from reference TRBV7-9 and TRBJ2-2, is DTGVSQNPRHKITKRGQNVTFRCDPISEHNRLYWYRQTLGQGPEFLTYFQNEAQLEKSRLLSDRFSAERPKGSFSTLEIQRTEQGDSAMYLCASSSYLFTGELFFGEGSRLTVL.

V usage is TRBV6-1 and J usage is TRBJ1-1; D uncertain. V lost 3 bases to trimming and J lost 0 bases, with 8 bases between them. CDR1 and CDR2 (germline): MNHNS, SASEGT. The CDR3 runs to 14 residues. The CDR3 loop reads CASSDSLLNTEAFF. The CDR3 DNA reads as TGTGCCAGCAGTGATTCCCTCCTGAACACTGAAGCTTTCTTT.

The rearrangement links TRBV19 to TRBJ1-6; D possibly corresponds to TRBD1 (6 bases). The CDR3 sequence is 15 residues long. V was pared by 2 bases and J by 7 bases, with 12 bases between. The germline gives CDR1 LNHDA, CDR2 SQIVND (reference sequence). The DNA for the CDR3 is TGTGCCAGTAGTATAACAGGGCGAAGGAATTCACCCCTCCACTTT. It translates to CASSITGRRNSPLHF.

The chain couples TRBV10-1 to TRBJ1-4; D might be TRBD1 (6 bases). The V gene lost 6 bases and the J gene lost 0 bases, with 11 bases spanning the gap. The CDR3 runs 15 residues. In germline, CDR1 is WNHNN, CDR2 SYGVQD (reference sequence). Here the CDR3 reads CASRGQHTTNEKLFF. The CDR3 nucleotides read TGCGCCAGCAGAGGACAGCACACAACTAATGAAAAACTGTTTTTT.

This clone was detected a few times. The V and J genes are TRBV19 and TRBJ1-2; D unclear. Germline V gene data show CDR1 as LNHDA and CDR2 as SQIVND (reference sequence). V gave up 4 bases and J gave up 1 base, with 10 bases separating them. This CDR3 spans 14 amino acids. CDR3 amino acids: CASSTIFGNYGYTF. The CDR3 nucleotides are TGTGCCAGTAGTACGATATTTGGTAACTATGGCTACACCTTC.

This chain links TRBV11-2 with TRBJ2-1, with 7 bases lining up with TRBD2. Germline V CDR1 and CDR2: SGHAT, FQNNGV. The ends lost 5 bases at V and 10 bases at J; junction bases unmatched: 8. This CDR3 contains 13 residues. In DNA, the CDR3 is TGTGCCAGCAGCGTCCTCAGGGAGGGCGAGCAGTTCTTC. This encodes CASSVLREGEQFF. Using reference TRBV11-2 and TRBJ2-1 for the parts outside the CDR3, the full variable domain is EAGVAQSPRYKIIEKRQSVAFWCNPISGHATLYWYQQILGQGPKLLIQFQNNGVVDDSQLPKDRFSAERLKGVDSTLKIQPAKLEDSAVYLCASSVLREGEQFFGPGTRLTVL.

The CDR3 loop reads CASSPRVTGDETQYF. CDR3 sequence (DNA): TGTGCCAGCAGCCCGAGGGTGACAGGAGACGAGACCCAGTACTTC. The chain employs TRBV11-2 and TRBJ2-5, with a weak D call TRBD1 (6 bases). V lost 5 bases to trimming and J lost 5 bases, with 18 bases between them. CDR3 size: 15 residues. The germline V gene has CDR1 SGHAT and CDR2 FQNNGV. Based on the CDR3 plus reference TRBV11-2 and TRBJ2-5, the full variable domain is EAGVAQSPRYKIIEKRQSVAFWCNPISGHATLYWYQQILGQGPKLLIQFQNNGVVDDSQLPKDRFSAERLKGVDSTLKIQPAKLEDSAVYLCASSPRVTGDETQYFGPGTRLLVL.

The rearrangement uses TRBV2 and TRBJ2-5; D unresolved. This CDR3 contains 13 residues. Between the trimmed V and J ends, which lost 7 bases and 2 bases, there was a span of 11 bases. Germline V gives CDR1 SNHLY, CDR2 FYNNEI. The CDR3 nucleotides are TGTGCCAGCAATCCACCGCTTCAAGAGACCCAGTACTTC. As protein: CASNPPLQETQYF.

The chain couples TRBV19 to TRBJ2-3; 8 positions agree with TRBD2. The J segment lost 5 bases and the V segment lost 7 bases, leaving 5 bases of the junction unmatched. The CDR3 runs to 13 residues. Germline values: CDR1 LNHDA, CDR2 SQIVND (reference sequence). For the CDR3, the DNA is TGTGCCAGTACCCCAGCGGGAGTAGATACGCAGTATTTT. Amino acid sequence: CASTPAGVDTQYF.

The chain joins TRBV4-1 to TRBJ1-2; tentatively, D is TRBD1 (6 bases). This CDR3 spans 16 amino acids. Germline-derived CDR1 and CDR2 are MGHRA and YSYEKL. V was pared by 0 bases and J by 5 bases, with 16 bases between. DNA of the CDR3: TGCGCCAGCAGCCAAGATGTGGCGGGGGCGAGGTATGGCTACACCTTC. Protein product: CASSQDVAGARYGYTF.

This clone has a single count. This sequence joins TRBV19 and TRBJ1-2; unclear D gene. The CDR3 extends over 13 amino acids. The V gene's germline CDR1 is LNHDA and CDR2 SQIVND (reference sequence). V was shortened by 3 bases and J by 4 bases, with 9 bases between the two germline ends. The DNA for the CDR3 is TGTGCCAGTAGTATTGGAGCAGGCTATGGCTACACCTTC. This codes for CASSIGAGYGYTF.

The count of this clone is one. The chain is built from TRBV6-1 and TRBJ2-6; D could derive from TRBD1 or TRBD2 (5 bases each). The CDR3 covers 17 residues. Trimming took off 0 bases at V and 0 bases at J, with 9 bases between the two ends. From germline, CDR1 is MNHNS and CDR2 SASEGT. The CDR3 is CASSEALGGSGANVLTF. As DNA, the CDR3 is TGTGCCAGCAGTGAAGCCCTTGGGGGCTCTGGGGCCAACGTCCTGACTTTC.

The rearrangement joins TRBV6-6 to TRBJ2-7; D is unresolved. The length of the CDR3 is 15 residues. The germline V and J ends were trimmed by 0 bases and 5 bases, with 14 bases remaining between them. The germline V gene has CDR1 MNHNY and CDR2 SVGAGI (reference sequence). The CDR3 here is CASSYSRPEAHEQYF. The CDR3 coding sequence is TGTGCCAGCAGTTACTCGCGCCCCGAGGCCCACGAGCAGTACTTC.

The V and J genes are TRBV5-1 and TRBJ1-2; 9 nucleotides match TRBD1. CDR3 length: 13 amino acids. V dropped 4 bases and J dropped 3; count of bases not matched to a gene: 1. Germline loops: CDR1 SGHRS, CDR2 YFSETQ. The CDR3 nucleotides read TGCGCCAGCAGCGACAGGGGGGACTATGGCTACACCTTC. Its translation: CASSDRGDYGYTF.

This clone was seen a few times. The rearrangement links TRBV6-5 to TRBJ2-2; perhaps TRBD2 as D (6 bases). Between the trimmed V and J ends, which lost 3 bases and 7 bases, there was a span of 12 bases. This CDR3 contains 14 residues. CDR1 MNHEY and CDR2 SVGAGI come from the germline V gene. The CDR3 sequence: CASSYEGGSGELFF. The CDR3 nucleotides are TGTGCCAGCAGTTATGAGGGAGGTAGCGGGGAGCTGTTTTTT.